These T cell receptor beta chains were read from a single sample in a study of shared clonotypes between healthy human individuals. The assay was immunoSEQ multiplex PCR, and TCRdb's table has in-frame clones only and misses some. The sample yields more than 2 million clones, 95% seen once. Sequenced input: naive CD4+ T cells sorted from blood. The receptor source for this set is a man between 18 and 35 years old in good health. CDR3s leave out the opening cysteine and the closing phenylalanine or tryptophan. Clone size, where shown, is once, few, many, or a class for clones that have expanded.

>TRBV10-2|-|TRBJ2-7
ASSESTGEQY
>TRBV6-1|-|TRBJ1-2
ASSEGGGLGYGYT
>TRBV7-9|-|TRBJ2-1
ASSNNEQF
>TRBV7-9|-|TRBJ2-5
ATNSGSQVGETQY
>TRBV2|-|TRBJ2-7
ASSVAYEQY
>TRBV5-8|-|TRBJ2-7
ASSLWGDPYEQY
>TRBV28|-|TRBJ1-4
ASIQTTQSNEKLF
>TRBV6-1|-|TRBJ2-1
ASSGKTRTVDEQF
>TRBV10-3|-|TRBJ2-7
AITRGQGSEQY
>TRBV5-6|-|TRBJ2-7
ASSPATGYEQY
>TRBV11-2|-|TRBJ2-5
ASSLDSLAGETQY
>TRBV13|-|TRBJ2-5
ASSLAPRGSGHQETQY
>TRBV18|-|TRBJ2-7
ASSAGLAGGISYEQY
>TRBV10-3|-|TRBJ2-3
AIREGGLKLTDTQY
>TRBV6-5|-|TRBJ2-7
ASTRTSGVYEQY
>TRBV2|-|TRBJ2-5
ASRGTGRTGTQY
>TRBV11-2|-|TRBJ2-1
ASRGPSTYNEQF
>TRBV10-3|-|TRBJ2-3
ATNHNQGAGDTQY
>TRBV6-1|once|TRBJ1-3
ASSEANAGNTIY
>TRBV6-1|-|TRBJ2-4
ASSEAGPGKGIQY
>TRBV10-2|-|TRBJ2-2
ASSESRNTGELF
>TRBV6-1|-|TRBJ1-2
ASSERGQSRGYT